A selection of T cell receptor beta chains follows, all from one sample in a study of post-analysis software for immune sequencing data. TCRdb recomputed calls from the PCR reads with MiXCR, one row per CDR3 protein. The profile shows about 460,000 distinct CDR3 sequences, 45% of them singletons. Sequenced: blood. Receptors were obtained from a girl under 18 with multiple sclerosis. Each CDR3 is given with its conserved first and last residue. The D gene is left open where the match is weak. Size tells how often a clone was seen (once, few, many) or the class of an expanded clone, and some rows leave it out.

size | J | V | D | CDR3 | DNA
few | TRBJ2-5 | TRBV27 | TRBD1 | CASSLGQGAVETQYF | TGTGCCAGCAGTTTAGGTCAGGGGGCGGTAGAGACCCAGTACTTC
. | TRBJ2-5 | TRBV4-2 | . | CASSQVGLPTYNEQYF | TGTGCCAGCAGCCAAGTGGGTCTACCTACCTACAATGAGCAGTACTTC
. | TRBJ1-2 | TRBV29-1 | . | CSVDFRDPRHGYTF | TGCAGCGTTGACTTCCGGGACCCCCGGCATGGCTACACCTTC
few | TRBJ2-5 | TRBV24-1 | . | CATSTGETQYF | TGTGCCACCAGTACGGGGGAGACCCAGTACTTC
. | TRBJ2-1 | TRBV27 | TRBD2 | CASSLKSGRASNEQFF | TGTGCCAGCAGCCTTAAAAGCGGGAGAGCCTCGAATGAGCAGTTCTTC
. | TRBJ2-1 | TRBV12-3/TRBV12-4 | TRBD2 | CASSAGTRNNEQFF | TGTGCCAGCAGTGCGGGGACTAGAAACAATGAGCAGTTCTTC
. | TRBJ2-7 | TRBV15 | . | CATSREVHLYEQYF | TGTGCCACCAGCAGAGAGGTCCATTTGTACGAGCAGTACTTC
. | TRBJ2-7 | TRBV11-2 | TRBD2 | CASSTSTSGSSDEQYF | TGTGCCAGCAGCACCTCTACTAGCGGGAGTTCCGACGAGCAGTACTTC
few | TRBJ1-4 | TRBV7-9 | TRBD1 | CASSVRETGVINEKLFF | TGTGCCAGCAGCGTAAGAGAAACAGGGGTCATAAATGAAAAACTGTTTTTT
. | TRBJ2-4 | TRBV6-5 | . | CASSPQSGLAKNIQYF | TGTGCCAGCAGCCCTCAATCTGGATTAGCCAAAAACATTCAGTACTTC
. | TRBJ2-3 | TRBV7-3 | . | CASSSSSSKGGWDTQYF | TGTGCCAGCAGCTCATCCAGTTCTAAAGGGGGTTGGGATACGCAGTATTTT